What follows is one T cell receptor (beta chain) and its context. No cognate antigen has been identified for it. No base-level quality is on record; no much larger clone is a single base apart. The same CDR3 is also encoded by other DNA sequences in this sample. Genomic DNA was extracted from sorted cells for sequencing of the TCRbeta CDR3 region. The immunoSEQ Assay was used for sequencing of TCRbeta CDR3 regions. TCRdb took over this immuneACCESS table, retaining in-frame rearrangements with V and J assigned. Such tables are incomplete; in checked studies, under half of the missing clones stem from an unresolved V gene, and the remainder is unexplained. The sample records around 67,000 clones, around 83% of which are singletons. 0.6% to 0.8% of the sample belongs to the ten largest clones. The entry originates in a study of OX40 agonist ivuxolimab in advanced cancers. Broadly, across the study: The costimulatory receptor OX40 (CD134) was targeted by ivuxolimab, a fully human IgG2 agonistic monoclonal antibody. Intravenous ivuxolimab was administered to patients every 2 weeks at six dose levels: 0.01, 0.1, 0.3, 1.5, 3 and 10 mg/kg. Of the roughly 53 patients in dose escalation, about 20 had hepatocellular carcinoma, some 15 had melanoma, 9 had renal cell carcinoma and 9 had head and neck cancer. A male proportion of almost 85% and a mean age of roughly 55 years, ranging from roughly 20 to 80, were recorded for the dose-escalation cohort. Patients were allowed to have had prior anti-PD-1, anti-PD-L1 or anti-CTLA-4 therapy, and about 40% of the dose-escalation patients had been treated with checkpoint inhibitors. Partial responses occurred in three dose-escalation patients, of whom one had hepatocellular carcinoma and two had cutaneous melanoma. Peripheral TCRbeta sequencing aimed to test whether ivuxolimab altered TCR sequence diversity and caused clonal T-cell expansion. The monotherapy dose-escalation portion (N of about 50 patients) of the phase I ivuxolimab trial is reported in the paper. Overall study results and their limits: At doses from 0.1 to 3.0 mg/kg, clonal expansion was seen in both CD4+ and CD8+ blood T cells between baseline and week 6. In partial responders in the 0.1-3.0 mg/kg groups, normalized peripheral clonal expansion was found to be among the lowest, especially among CD8+ T cells. The antigen specificity of the clonally expanded peripheral T cells was not determined. Low levels of normalized T-cell clonal expansion were also seen in some nonresponding patients. After ivuxolimab, CD8+ T cells had more expanded clones than CD4+ T cells on average.

Patients with a history of autoimmune disease or receiving systemic immunosuppression were excluded from the trial. Peripheral blood for TCR sequencing was drawn from every dose cohort at baseline, at cycle 4 day 1 and at cycle 7 day 1. The samples were drawn from a first-in-human, open-label, multicenter phase I dose-escalation trial of ivuxolimab. Adults with locally advanced or metastatic melanoma, renal cell, hepatocellular, or head and neck squamous cell carcinoma were enrolled in the trial. Before TCR sequencing, CD4+ T cells and CD8+ T cells from peripheral blood were sorted into separate populations. This sample comprised CD4+ or CD8+ T cells sorted from blood, obtained in a trial of the OX40 agonist ivuxolimab. The receptor comes from an adult with an advanced solid tumor such as melanoma, head and neck, liver or kidney cancer.

Here the CDR3 is given as CASSIYNEQFF. The base sequence is TGTGCCAGTAGTATCTACAATGAGCAGTTCTTC. The sequence links TRBV19 to TRBJ2-1; the D gene lacks a confident call. Its CDR3 holds 11 amino acids, cysteine through phenylalanine. CDR3 DNA only is kept here, 33 bases in frame from base 1. V was cut back by 3 bases and J by 3 bases, leaving a gap of 0 bases between them. CDR1 and CDR2 are drawn from the germline V gene (reference sequence): LNHDA, SQIVND.